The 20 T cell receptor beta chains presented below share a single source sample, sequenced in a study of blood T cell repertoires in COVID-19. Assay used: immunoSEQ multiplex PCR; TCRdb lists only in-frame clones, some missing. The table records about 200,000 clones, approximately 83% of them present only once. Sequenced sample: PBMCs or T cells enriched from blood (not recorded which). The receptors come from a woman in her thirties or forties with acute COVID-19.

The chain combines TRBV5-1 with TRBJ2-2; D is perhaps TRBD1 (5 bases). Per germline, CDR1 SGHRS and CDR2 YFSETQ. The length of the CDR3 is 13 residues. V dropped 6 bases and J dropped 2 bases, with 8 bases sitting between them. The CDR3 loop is CASTQGNTGELFF. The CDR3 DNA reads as TGCGCCAGCACCCAGGGCAACACCGGGGAGCTGTTTTTT.

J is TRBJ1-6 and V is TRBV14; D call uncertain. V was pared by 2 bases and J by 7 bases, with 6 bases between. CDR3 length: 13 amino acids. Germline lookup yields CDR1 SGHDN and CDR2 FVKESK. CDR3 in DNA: TGTGCCAGCAGCCAAACTGTGAATTCACCCCTCCACTTT. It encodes CASSQTVNSPLHF.

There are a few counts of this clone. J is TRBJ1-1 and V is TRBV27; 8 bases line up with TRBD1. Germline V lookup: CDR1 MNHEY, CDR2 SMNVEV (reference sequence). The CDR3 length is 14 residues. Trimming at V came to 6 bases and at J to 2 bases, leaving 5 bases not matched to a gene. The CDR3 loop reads CASRSGQGNTEAFF. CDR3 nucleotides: TGTGCCAGCAGGTCAGGACAGGGTAACACTGAAGCTTTCTTT.

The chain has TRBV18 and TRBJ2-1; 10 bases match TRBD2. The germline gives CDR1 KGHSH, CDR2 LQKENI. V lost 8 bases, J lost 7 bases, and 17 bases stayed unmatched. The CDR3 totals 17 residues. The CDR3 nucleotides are TGTGCCAGCGTAAATACGGGGGGGACTAGCGTCCTAAATGAGCAGTTCTTC. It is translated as CASVNTGGTSVLNEQFF.

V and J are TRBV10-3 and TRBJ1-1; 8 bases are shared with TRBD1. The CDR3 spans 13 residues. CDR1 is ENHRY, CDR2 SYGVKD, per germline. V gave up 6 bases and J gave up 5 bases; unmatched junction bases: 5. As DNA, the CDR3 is TGTGCCATCAGGGACAGGGAGAATACTGAAGCTTTCTTT. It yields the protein CAIRDRENTEAFF.

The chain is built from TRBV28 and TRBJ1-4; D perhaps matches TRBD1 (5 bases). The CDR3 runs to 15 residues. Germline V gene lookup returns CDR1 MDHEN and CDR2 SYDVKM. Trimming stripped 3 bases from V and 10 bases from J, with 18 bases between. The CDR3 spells CASSLAGQGGGKLFF. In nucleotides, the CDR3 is TGTGCCAGCAGTTTGGCAGGGCAGGGCGGGGGAAAACTGTTTTTT.

This CDR3 reads CASSYERLARKNIQYF. The DNA for the CDR3 is TGTGCCAGCAGTTACGAAAGACTAGCCCGCAAAAACATTCAGTACTTC. The rearrangement joins TRBV6-5 to TRBJ2-4, with 7 positions matching TRBD2. Germline V gives CDR1 MNHEY, CDR2 SVGAGI. The J segment lost 3 bases and the V segment lost 2 bases, leaving 7 bases of the junction unmatched. There are 16 residues in the CDR3.

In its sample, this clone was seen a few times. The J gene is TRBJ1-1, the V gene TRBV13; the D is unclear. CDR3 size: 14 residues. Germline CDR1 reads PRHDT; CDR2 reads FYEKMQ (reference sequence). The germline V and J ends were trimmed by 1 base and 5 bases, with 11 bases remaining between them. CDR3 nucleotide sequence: TGTGCCAGCAGCTTAGCCGCGGGTTTGACTGAAGCTTTCTTT. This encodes CASSLAAGLTEAFF.

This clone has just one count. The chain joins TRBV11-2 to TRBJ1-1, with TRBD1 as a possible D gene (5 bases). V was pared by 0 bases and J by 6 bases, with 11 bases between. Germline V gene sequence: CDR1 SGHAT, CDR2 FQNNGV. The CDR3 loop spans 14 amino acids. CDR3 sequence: CASSLDRGSPEAFF. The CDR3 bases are TGTGCCAGCAGCTTAGATCGGGGGTCCCCTGAAGCTTTCTTT.

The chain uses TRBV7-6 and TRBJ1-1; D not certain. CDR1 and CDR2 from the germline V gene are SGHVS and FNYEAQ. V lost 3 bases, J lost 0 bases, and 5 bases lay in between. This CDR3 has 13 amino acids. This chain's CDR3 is CASSFQMNTEAFF. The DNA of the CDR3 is TGTGCCAGCAGCTTCCAGATGAACACTGAAGCTTTCTTT.

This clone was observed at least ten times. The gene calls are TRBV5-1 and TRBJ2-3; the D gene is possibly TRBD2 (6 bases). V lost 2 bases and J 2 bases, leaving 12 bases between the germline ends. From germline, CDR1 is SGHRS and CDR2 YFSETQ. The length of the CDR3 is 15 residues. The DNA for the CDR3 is TGCGCCAGCAGCTTTTCGGGACTTGCCACAGATACGCAGTATTTT. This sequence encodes CASSFSGLATDTQYF.

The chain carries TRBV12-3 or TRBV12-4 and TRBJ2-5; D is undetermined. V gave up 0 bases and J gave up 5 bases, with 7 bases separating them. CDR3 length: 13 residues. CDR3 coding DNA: TGTGCCAGCAGTTTAGCAAACGGGGAGACCCAGTACTTC. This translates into CASSLANGETQYF.

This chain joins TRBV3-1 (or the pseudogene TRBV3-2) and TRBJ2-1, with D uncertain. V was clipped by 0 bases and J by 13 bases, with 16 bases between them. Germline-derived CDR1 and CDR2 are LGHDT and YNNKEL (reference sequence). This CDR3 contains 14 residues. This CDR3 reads CASSQERRRVFQFF. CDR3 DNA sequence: TGTGCCAGCAGCCAAGAACGCCGTCGGGTATTTCAGTTCTTC.

The CDR3 bases are TGCGCCAGCAGCCGTGGAACCGGGACGAACACCGGGGAGCTGTTTTTT. Its protein product is CASSRGTGTNTGELFF. V usage is TRBV4-3 and J usage is TRBJ2-2, with D perhaps TRBD2 (5 bases). CDR3 length equals 16 residues. V gave up 4 bases and J gave up 0 bases, with 12 bases separating them. Per germline, CDR1 LGHNA and CDR2 YSLEER.

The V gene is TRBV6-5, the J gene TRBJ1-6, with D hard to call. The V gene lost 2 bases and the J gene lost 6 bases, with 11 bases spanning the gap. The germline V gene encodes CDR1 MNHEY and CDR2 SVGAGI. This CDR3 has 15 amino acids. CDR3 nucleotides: TGTGCCAGCAGTTACGAAGGGAGGGTTAATTCACCCCTCCACTTT. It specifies CASSYEGRVNSPLHF.

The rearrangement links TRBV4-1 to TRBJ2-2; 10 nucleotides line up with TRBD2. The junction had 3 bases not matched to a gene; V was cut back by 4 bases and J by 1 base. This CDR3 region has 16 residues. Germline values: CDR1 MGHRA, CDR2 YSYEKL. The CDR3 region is CASSLRTSGNTGELFF. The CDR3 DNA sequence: TGCGCCAGCAGCCTTCGGACTAGCGGGAACACCGGGGAGCTGTTTTTT.

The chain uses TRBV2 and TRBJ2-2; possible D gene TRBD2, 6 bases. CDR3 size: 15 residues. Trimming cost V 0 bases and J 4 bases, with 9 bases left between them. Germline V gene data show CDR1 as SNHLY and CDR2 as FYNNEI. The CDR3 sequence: CASSEAGTRTGELFF. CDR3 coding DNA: TGTGCCAGCAGTGAAGCCGGGACTCGCACCGGGGAGCTGTTTTTT.

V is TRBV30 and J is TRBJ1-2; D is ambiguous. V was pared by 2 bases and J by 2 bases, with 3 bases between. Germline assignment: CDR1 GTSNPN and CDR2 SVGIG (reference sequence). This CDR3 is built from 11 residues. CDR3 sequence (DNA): TGTGCCTGGAGTTCGAACTATGGCTACACCTTC. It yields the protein CAWSSNYGYTF.

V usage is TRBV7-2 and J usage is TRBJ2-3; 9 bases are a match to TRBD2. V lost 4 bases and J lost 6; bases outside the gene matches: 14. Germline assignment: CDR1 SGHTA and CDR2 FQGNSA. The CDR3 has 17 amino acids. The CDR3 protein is CASSSPLGGRAPDTQYF. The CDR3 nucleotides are TGTGCCAGCAGCTCCCCCTTAGGCGGGAGGGCCCCGGATACGCAGTATTTT.

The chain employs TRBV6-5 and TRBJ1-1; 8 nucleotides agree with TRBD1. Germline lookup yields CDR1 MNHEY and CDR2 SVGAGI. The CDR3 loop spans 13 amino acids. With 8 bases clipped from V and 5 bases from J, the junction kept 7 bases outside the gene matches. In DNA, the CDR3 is TGTGCCAGCTCGAACAGGGGGAATACTGAAGCTTTCTTT. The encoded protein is CASSNRGNTEAFF.